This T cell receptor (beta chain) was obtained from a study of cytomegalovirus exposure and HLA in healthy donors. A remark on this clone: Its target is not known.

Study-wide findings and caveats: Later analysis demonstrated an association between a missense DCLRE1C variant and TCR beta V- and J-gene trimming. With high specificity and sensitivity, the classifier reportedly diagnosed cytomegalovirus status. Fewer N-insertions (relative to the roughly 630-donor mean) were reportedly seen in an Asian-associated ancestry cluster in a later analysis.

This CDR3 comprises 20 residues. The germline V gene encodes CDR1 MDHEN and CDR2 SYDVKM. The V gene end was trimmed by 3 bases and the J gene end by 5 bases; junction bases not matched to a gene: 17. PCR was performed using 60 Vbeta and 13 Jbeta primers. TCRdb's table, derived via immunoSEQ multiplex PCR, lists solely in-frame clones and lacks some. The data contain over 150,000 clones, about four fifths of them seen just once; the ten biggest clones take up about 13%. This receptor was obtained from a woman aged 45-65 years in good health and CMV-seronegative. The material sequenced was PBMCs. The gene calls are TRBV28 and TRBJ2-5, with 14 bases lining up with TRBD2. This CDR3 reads CASSFGISGTSGSRGETQYF. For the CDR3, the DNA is TGTGCCAGCAGTTTTGGGATCTCCGGGACTAGCGGGAGTAGGGGGGAGACCCAGTACTTC.